These T cell receptor beta chains were read from a single sample in a study of blood T cells in healthy people across ages. TCRdb independently ran MiXCR on the 5' RACE reads; one entry per CDR3 protein. The sample consists of around 1,000,000 distinct CDR3 sequences, about 23% of them appearing once. These data also featured in a second study, about T cells of mothers and their children.

The sequencing input was blood. Receptors originate from a girl aged 2 to 10 in good health. Each CDR3 is given with its conserved first and last residue. Fields, in order: clone size, V gene, D gene, J gene, CDR3 DNA, CDR3 protein. D genes are given only for firm matches. Rows give clone size only sometimes, using once, few, many, or a class for an expanded clone.

size: few; V: TRBV29-1; D: .; J: TRBJ1-4; DNA: TGCAGCGTGAAACAGGAAATCGATGAAAAACTGTTTTTT; CDR3: CSVKQEIDEKLFF
size: few; V: TRBV2; D: .; J: TRBJ2-4; DNA: TGTGCCATTAAGACAGCAGCCAAAAACATTCAGTACTTC; CDR3: CAIKTAAKNIQYF
size: few; V: TRBV5-1; D: .; J: TRBJ2-4; DNA: TGCGCCAGCAGCTTGTGGACTATGCGGGACATTCAGTACTTC; CDR3: CASSLWTMRDIQYF
size: few; V: TRBV29-1; D: .; J: TRBJ2-7; DNA: TGCAGCGCGGGGTCCGGGACAAGCCCCTACGAGCAGTACTTC; CDR3: CSAGSGTSPYEQYF
size: .; V: TRBV29-1; D: .; J: TRBJ2-7; DNA: TGCAGCGTTGAGGGGCGCGAGCCCGAGCAGTACTTC; CDR3: CSVEGREPEQYF
size: .; V: TRBV12-3/TRBV12-4; D: .; J: TRBJ1-5; DNA: TGTGCCAGCAGTTTTGAATACGGAAGGGAAGGGAATCAGCCCCAGCATTTT; CDR3: CASSFEYGREGNQPQHF
size: .; V: TRBV29-1; D: .; J: TRBJ2-1; DNA: TGCAGCGTGGATATAGTATTTGAGCAGTTCTTC; CDR3: CSVDIVFEQFF
size: .; V: TRBV16; D: .; J: TRBJ2-4; DNA: TGTGCCAGCAGCCAATCAGAGACAGGACTAGCCAAAAACATTCAGTACTTC; CDR3: CASSQSETGLAKNIQYF
size: many; V: TRBV7-2; D: .; J: TRBJ2-5; DNA: TGTGCCAGCAGCTTAATCCCGGGAGTCCGAGAGACCCAGTACTTC; CDR3: CASSLIPGVRETQYF
size: .; V: TRBV24-1; D: TRBD1; J: TRBJ1-2; DNA: TGTGCCACCAGTGATCCTACAGGGGGCTACGGCTACACCTTC; CDR3: CATSDPTGGYGYTF
size: .; V: TRBV2; D: TRBD1; J: TRBJ1-2; DNA: TGTGCCAGCGGGACGGACAGGGTTGTTTCTGGCTACACCTTC; CDR3: CASGTDRVVSGYTF
size: .; V: TRBV5-6; D: TRBD2; J: TRBJ2-1; DNA: TGTGCCAGCAGCTTGATAGGCGGGAGGGATTACAATGAGCAGTTCTTC; CDR3: CASSLIGGRDYNEQFF
size: .; V: TRBV29-1; D: TRBD1; J: TRBJ1-2; DNA: TGCAGCTCAACGACAGGGGTGGACGGCTACACCTTC; CDR3: CSSTTGVDGYTF
size: few; V: TRBV9; D: .; J: TRBJ2-5; DNA: TGTGCCAGCAGCGACGGGGCTGAAGAGACCCAGTACTTC; CDR3: CASSDGAEETQYF
size: few; V: TRBV19; D: .; J: TRBJ2-7; DNA: TGTGCCAGTAGTATCAACGCCTACGAGCAGTACTTC; CDR3: CASSINAYEQYF
size: .; V: TRBV5-5; D: TRBD2; J: TRBJ2-3; DNA: TGTGCCGGCAGCTGGAGGACTAGCGGGAACACAGATACGCAGTATTTT; CDR3: CAGSWRTSGNTDTQYF